Below are 29 T cell receptor beta chains sequenced from a single sample in a study of control samples from healthy donors and cancer patients. Data came from immunoSEQ multiplex PCR; TCRdb stores just in-frame clones and leaves some out. The sample includes 210,000 or so clones, over 80% of them seen just once. What was sequenced was blood. The receptors were gathered from a man aged 25-45 years in good health.

The rearrangement links TRBV5-1 to TRBJ1-1, with TRBD1 as a possible D gene (5 bases). The V gene's germline CDR1 is SGHRS and CDR2 YFSETQ. The CDR3 runs to 13 residues. Trimming pared 7 bases from V and 3 bases from J, leaving 13 bases between. CDR3 loop: CASGWGEDTEAFF. CDR3 DNA: TGCGCCAGCGGATGGGGGGAGGACACTGAAGCTTTCTTT.

This rearrangement joins TRBV2 to TRBJ1-2; tentative D call: TRBD1 (5 bases). CDR1 SNHLY and CDR2 FYNNEI come from the germline V gene. This CDR3 has 13 residues. Trimming shortened V by 6 bases and J by 8 bases, and 16 bases separated the two germline ends. CDR3 nucleotide sequence: TGTGCCAGCAGAGATGCGGGGGTGAACGGCTACACCTTC. Translating it yields CASRDAGVNGYTF.

The chain employs TRBV7-8 and TRBJ1-1; D unclear. The V and J ends lost 8 bases and 11 bases respectively, with 15 bases between them. Germline V gives CDR1 SGHVS, CDR2 FQNEAQ. The CDR3 length is 11 residues. The DNA for the CDR3 is TGTGCCAGCTCCCCCCGTTTAACGGCTTTCTTT. Translating it yields CASSPRLTAFF. The entire variable domain, with the rest obtained from reference TRBV7-8 and TRBJ1-1, is as follows: GAGVSQSPRYKVAKRGQDVALRCDPISGHVSLFWYQQALGQGPEFLTYFQNEAQLDKSGLPSDRFFAERPEGSVSTLKIQRTQQEDSAVYLCASSPRLTAFFGQGTRLTVV.

The V gene is TRBV15, the J gene TRBJ1-1; 11 nucleotides match TRBD1. The CDR3 contains 21 residues. CDR1 LNHNV and CDR2 YYDKDF come from the germline V gene (reference sequence). Germline trimming cut 0 bases from V and 4 bases from J; bases unmatched to any gene: 19. The CDR3 here is CATSRDRPSVGQGAFSTEAFF. DNA of the CDR3: TGTGCCACCAGCAGAGATCGGCCCAGTGTTGGACAGGGGGCTTTTAGCACTGAAGCTTTCTTT. Looking up the rest from reference TRBV15 and TRBJ1-1 gives the full variable domain: DAMVIQNPRYQVTQFGKPVTLSCSQTLNHNVMYWYQQKSSQAPKLLFHYYDKDFNNEADTPDNFQSRRPNTSFCFLDIRSPGLGDTAMYLCATSRDRPSVGQGAFSTEAFFGQGTRLTVV.

V gene TRBV10-3 combines with J gene TRBJ1-2, with D unresolved. This CDR3 is built from 13 residues. Germline V lookup: CDR1 ENHRY, CDR2 SYGVKD. The V and J ends lost 3 bases and 8 bases respectively, with 13 bases between them. The CDR3 sequence: CAISETGRSGYTF. The CDR3 DNA reads as TGTGCCATCAGTGAAACCGGACGGAGCGGCTACACCTTC.

This chain links TRBV7-9 with TRBJ1-1; weak D call: TRBD1 (5 bases). V was shortened by 5 bases and J by 4 bases, with 14 bases between the two germline ends. Germline loops: CDR1 SEHNR, CDR2 FQNEAQ (reference sequence). This CDR3 spans 14 amino acids. In DNA form, the CDR3 reads TGTGCCAGCAGCCCCCAAGGGGTGGGCACTGAAGCTTTCTTT. As protein: CASSPQGVGTEAFF.

The rearrangement links TRBV10-3 to TRBJ1-2; D is perhaps TRBD1 (5 bases). This CDR3 comprises 14 residues. Germline values: CDR1 ENHRY, CDR2 SYGVKD. V was clipped by 7 bases and J by 5 bases, with 17 bases between them. CDR3 sequence (DNA): TGTGCCATCAACCCGGGGGGGATTAGTTATGGCTACACCTTC. Translating gives CAINPGGISYGYTF.

This clone has a single count. The CDR3 loop is CASSQEDRNYNEQFF. For the CDR3, the DNA is TGTGCCAGCAGCCAAGAAGACAGGAATTACAATGAGCAGTTCTTC. The V and J genes are TRBV3-1 (or the pseudogene TRBV3-2) and TRBJ2-1; the D gene is possibly TRBD1 (6 bases). V lost 0 bases to trimming and J lost 4 bases, with 10 bases between them. The V gene's germline CDR1 is LGHDT and CDR2 YNNKEL (reference sequence). The length of the CDR3 is 15 residues.

The rearrangement uses TRBV5-1 and TRBJ1-1, with D possibly matching TRBD1 (5 bases). Trimming shortened V by 4 bases and J by 0 bases, and 10 bases separated the two germline ends. Germline CDR1 is SGHRS and CDR2 is YFSETQ. The CDR3 sequence is 14 residues long. Here the CDR3 reads CASSGPTVNTEAFF. Here the CDR3 DNA reads TGCGCCAGCAGCGGACCGACAGTGAACACTGAAGCTTTCTTT.

This chain connects TRBV10-2 to TRBJ1-5; possibly TRBD1 for D (6 bases). This CDR3 comprises 16 residues. The V end was cut by 3 bases, the J end by 5 bases, with 17 bases between. Germline CDR1 reads WSHSY; CDR2 reads SAAADI. The CDR3 DNA follows: TGCGCCAGCAGTGACAGGAATAGGGGGTTGGATCAGCCCCAGCATTTT. Translated: CASSDRNRGLDQPQHF.

The chain recombines TRBV25-1 with TRBJ1-1; a possible D gene is TRBD1 (5 bases). CDR3 size: 14 residues. Trimming cost V 3 bases and J 2 bases, with 10 bases left between them. Germline V gives CDR1 MGHDK, CDR2 SYGVNS. The CDR3 region has the DNA TGTGCCAGCAGTGACACAGGAACTAACACTGAAGCTTTCTTT. Amino acids: CASSDTGTNTEAFF.

The table lists this clone with a few counts. The V gene is TRBV19, the J gene TRBJ2-7; D ambiguous. V lost 5 bases to trimming and J lost 1 base, with 15 bases between them. Germline V gives CDR1 LNHDA, CDR2 SQIVND (reference sequence). CDR3 length: 15 amino acids. The CDR3 region is CASSQAGFGSYEQYF. The CDR3 bases are TGTGCCAGTAGTCAAGCCGGTTTTGGGTCCTACGAGCAGTACTTC.

The V gene is TRBV30, the J gene TRBJ2-2, with 8 bases lining up with TRBD2. Germline CDR1 and CDR2: GTSNPN and SVGIG (reference sequence). The CDR3 consists of 17 residues. With 0 bases clipped from V and 5 bases from J, the junction kept 11 bases outside the gene matches. CDR3 sequence reads: CAWSVPRVAGNTGELFF. The DNA of the CDR3 is TGTGCCTGGAGTGTACCCAGGGTAGCGGGGAATACCGGGGAGCTGTTTTTT.

V usage is TRBV11-2 and J usage is TRBJ2-7, with 7 bases that match TRBD1. The CDR3 contains 15 residues. The V gene end was trimmed by 11 bases and the J gene end by 2 bases; junction bases not matched to a gene: 15. Germline-derived CDR1 and CDR2 are SGHAT and FQNNGV. DNA of the CDR3: TGTGCCTCGAACGACAGGGTTCGGAAAACCTACGAGCAGTACTTC. Its translation: CASNDRVRKTYEQYF.

Note on this clone: The junction and the germline gene differ at one end; a read error may be behind it. The CDR3 coding sequence is TGTGCCAGCTCACCCGAACGACAGGCTCTACTTTTT. Protein: CASSPERQALLF. The chain couples TRBV18 to TRBJ1-4, with D perhaps matching TRBD1 (6 bases). The CDR3 loop spans 12 amino acids. The germline V gene has CDR1 KGHSH and CDR2 LQKENI.

The V call is TRBV7-4, the J call TRBJ1-5, with D tentatively TRBD1 (5 bases). V was shortened by 3 bases and J by 0 bases, with 15 bases between the two germline ends. The germline V gene has CDR1 SGHVT and CDR2 SQSDAQ. The CDR3 runs to 17 residues. CDR3 sequence: CASSFPGTDHSNQPQHF. In DNA form, the CDR3 reads TGTGCCAGCAGCTTTCCCGGGACGGACCATAGCAATCAGCCCCAGCATTTT.

V gene TRBV9 combines with J gene TRBJ1-4, with no clear D. V lost 1 base, J lost 6 bases, and 16 bases lay in between. This CDR3 comprises 16 residues. CDR1 SGDLS and CDR2 YYNGEE come from the germline V gene. The CDR3 reads CASSVLPEGVDEKLFF. DNA for the CDR3: TGTGCCAGCAGCGTACTACCGGAGGGAGTTGATGAAAAACTGTTTTTT.

This chain connects TRBV3-1 (or the pseudogene TRBV3-2) to TRBJ1-2, with 10 bases fitting TRBD1. Germline CDR1 and CDR2: LGHDT and YNNKEL (reference sequence). V was clipped by 2 bases and J by 4 bases; unmatched bases: 7. There are 16 residues in the CDR3. CDR3 coding DNA: TGTGCCAGCAGCCAATATGGTGGACAGGGGGGCTATGGCTACACCTTC. Its protein product is CASSQYGGQGGYGYTF.

The chain links TRBV28 to TRBJ1-1; the D gene is possibly TRBD1 (5 bases). CDR3 length equals 13 residues. CDR1 and CDR2 (germline): MDHEN, SYDVKM. With 6 bases removed from V and 9 bases from J, the gap between germline ends came to 17 bases. This chain's CDR3 is CASSMDPRGQAFF. The CDR3 bases are TGTGCCAGCAGCATGGACCCCCGGGGACAAGCTTTCTTT.

The chain couples TRBV2 to TRBJ1-1; 8 bases align to TRBD1. The trim removed 6 bases at V and 0 bases at J, leaving 9 bases unmatched. The germline gives CDR1 SNHLY, CDR2 FYNNEI. CDR3 length equals 16 residues. In nucleotides, the CDR3 is TGTGCCAGCAGGAAAGGACAGGGCTCTATGAACACTGAAGCTTTCTTT. It encodes CASRKGQGSMNTEAFF.

The V call is TRBV14, the J call TRBJ2-5; 10 positions match TRBD1. This CDR3 is 15 amino acids long. V lost 5 bases to trimming and J lost 5 bases; unmatched junction nucleotides: 8. Germline CDR1 and CDR2: SGHDN and FVKESK. CDR3 nucleotide sequence: TGTGCCAGCAGCTCCCGGGACAGGGGCGGCGAGACCCAGTACTTC. It is translated as CASSSRDRGGETQYF.

V and J are TRBV9 and TRBJ2-6; D might be TRBD1 or TRBD2, each matching 5 bases. The CDR3 covers 19 residues. Germline values: CDR1 SGDLS, CDR2 YYNGEE. Trimming cost V 0 bases and J 0 bases, with 16 bases left between them. The CDR3 DNA reads TGTGCCAGCAGCGTAGAGCGTTCGGGACGTCACTCTGGGGCCAACGTCCTGACTTTC. Translated, it gives CASSVERSGRHSGANVLTF. Full variable domain (missing parts from reference TRBV9 and TRBJ2-6): DSGVTQTPKHLITATGQRVTLRCSPRSGDLSVYWYQQSLDQGLQFLIQYYNGEERAKGNILERFSAQQFPDLHSELNLSSLELGDSALYFCASSVERSGRHSGANVLTFGAGSRLTVL.

The chain carries TRBV30 and TRBJ1-1, with a weak D call TRBD1 (5 bases). The ends were cut back, 2 bases at V and 11 bases at J, with 15 bases in the middle. Germline V gene lookup returns CDR1 GTSNPN and CDR2 SVGIG (reference sequence). The CDR3 length is 12 residues. CDR3 protein: CAWSLPDRGAFF. The CDR3 region has the DNA TGTGCCTGGAGTCTTCCCGACCGGGGGGCTTTCTTT.

The V gene is TRBV28, the J gene TRBJ1-3; TRBD1 might be the D (6 bases). This CDR3 is built from 14 residues. Trimming removed 7 bases from V and 0 bases from J, with 10 bases in between. CDR1 MDHEN and CDR2 SYDVKM come from the germline V gene. CDR3 loop: CASTTGSSGNTIYF. CDR3 in DNA: TGTGCCAGCACAACAGGGAGCTCTGGAAACACCATATATTTT.

This chain links TRBV5-1 with TRBJ1-2; a weak D match, TRBD1 (5 bases). Germline V gene sequence: CDR1 SGHRS, CDR2 YFSETQ. Trimming took 2 bases from V and 3 from J, leaving 14 bases between them. The CDR3 loop spans 15 amino acids. The CDR3 spells CASSFGASSDYGYTF. The CDR3 region has the DNA TGCGCCAGCAGCTTCGGGGCCAGCTCGGACTATGGCTACACCTTC.

The rearrangement joins TRBV15 to TRBJ1-3; 9 positions match TRBD1. Unmatched junction bases numbered 13, after V lost 3 bases and J lost 4 bases. Germline CDR1 is LNHNV and CDR2 is YYDKDF (reference sequence). The CDR3 consists of 18 residues. CDR3: CATSRDLQGAASGNTIYF. CDR3 sequence (DNA): TGTGCCACCAGCAGGGATTTACAGGGGGCTGCATCAGGAAACACCATATATTTT.

This chain joins TRBV6-1 and TRBJ1-1; perhaps TRBD1 as D (5 bases). Per the germline V gene, CDR1 is MNHNS and CDR2 is SASEGT. Between the trimmed V and J ends, which lost 3 bases and 1 base, there was a span of 12 bases. This CDR3 region has 15 residues. The CDR3 DNA is TGTGCCAGCAGTGATGGGACTGGGAGGAACACTGAAGCTTTCTTT. It encodes CASSDGTGRNTEAFF.

J is TRBJ1-4 and V is TRBV19; D call uncertain. This CDR3 region has 12 residues. The germline gives CDR1 LNHDA, CDR2 SQIVND (reference sequence). Deletions cut 7 bases from V and 8 bases from J, with 11 bases between. The CDR3 nucleotides are TGTGCCAGTAAACGGAATGAGGAAAAACTGTTTTTT. It encodes CASKRNEEKLFF.

As DNA, the CDR3 is TGTGCCAGCACAAAGCTCAATAGCAATCAGCCCCAGCATTTT. Its protein product is CASTKLNSNQPQHF. The V and J genes are TRBV27 and TRBJ1-5; D is unresolved. Trimming pared 7 bases from V and 0 bases from J, leaving 10 bases between. The V gene's germline CDR1 is MNHEY and CDR2 SMNVEV (reference sequence). This CDR3 contains 14 residues.